Given below is one T cell receptor beta chain in context. Its antigen remains undetermined. The record has no base qualities; no much larger clone is one base away. Receptors were amplified or captured by 5' RACE. Sequenced using an Illumina HiSeq 2500. A second PCR of roughly 7 to 12 cycles was performed with a sample-barcoded 5' primer and a J-beta primer mix. Each TCR beta cDNA molecule received a unique molecular identifier from a template-switch 5' adaptor carrying 12 random nucleotides. Each sample yielded at least 3 million CDR3-containing paired-end reads. The Mint cDNA synthesis kit, primed by a TRBC-specific oligonucleotide, was used to synthesize first-strand cDNA from all RNA. Following uracil-DNA glycosylase treatment, all cDNA underwent a first 18-cycle PCR with the universal primers M1SS and BC2_uni_R. In the original analysis: For normalization, 1 million high-quality reads, each with a distinct molecular identifier, were randomly selected from each sample. Instead of being binned into consensus sequences, reads with shared molecular identifiers were discarded. MiTCR, run with a Q25 quality threshold and the strictest error-elimination algorithm, handled CDR3 identification, clonotype clustering and error correction. A nonparametric unseen species model with Euler transformation was used to estimate lower-bound total TCR beta diversity. TCRdb took the public reads, trimmed them with fastp at Q25, ran MiXCR for clone calling and kept in-frame beta chains. Under each unique CDR3 protein, matching rows form one entry showing the most common genes and DNA. The V and J calls were not made by the authors but by TCRdb's processing. This sample has around 1,600,000 distinct CDR3 sequences in its table, and about 42% of those were observed once. Approximately 4% of the sample rests with the top ten.

The junction carries 15 bases between V and J, which are trimmed by 0 bases and 7 bases respectively. From the cysteine through the phenylalanine, the CDR3 covers 16 amino acids. CDR3 DNA only is kept here, 48 bases in frame from base 1. CDR1 and CDR2, per the germline V gene (reference sequence), are LNHDA and SQIVND. The data belong to a study of blood T cells in healthy people across ages (dated by TCRdb to 2013 to 2016). Regarding the complete study: In model experiments, template switching captured about one uniquely barcoded TCR beta cDNA molecule for every two T cells. For two donors (one aged 18 to 30 and one aged 80 or older), the study analyzed two additional independent replicas of 1 million unique cDNA reads from the same blood draw. To avoid experimental bias, donors of different ages were spread randomly across the sequencing lanes. Using deep sequencing normalized with unique cDNA molecular identifiers, the study measured how TCR beta repertoire diversity changes with age. Donors were grouped into four age groups: young (average roughly 15 years), middle-aged (less than 40), aged (over 55) and long-lived (approximately 75). Beyond this particular receptor, the publication reports: Observed TCR beta diversity correlated strongly with the percentage of naive T cells measured by flow cytometry. Compared with the aged group, the long-lived group had more naive CD4+ T cells, fewer expanded clones and increased TCR diversity, a pattern suggesting age selection. Because donor CMV infection status was unknown, age-related changes in expanded clonotypes were potentially confounded. Bulk unsorted PBMC profiling prevented conclusive comparison of naive and antigen-experienced compartments. Total diversity estimates from one million sequenced T cells were considered lower bounds and underestimates. Observed TCR beta diversity per million T cells fell roughly linearly with age, and a significant reduction was already apparent by age approximately 40.

The donors were roughly 39 Caucasian individuals from Russia, aged 6 to 90 years, who were systemically healthy. Around 9.7 milliliters of peripheral blood were collected from each donor into EDTA-treated Vacutainer tubes. PBMCs were isolated by Ficoll-Paque density-gradient centrifugation, with at least 6 million obtained per sample. Total RNA, at least 6 micrograms per sample, was extracted from PBMCs with Trizol reagent. For every donor, flow cytometry on a PBMC aliquot measured the percentage of naive CD45RAhigh/CD27high T cells. The sequencing sample was made of blood. This sequence was found in a woman under 30 in good health. This sequence uses TRBV19 and TRBJ2-2; the D match is possibly TRBD1 or TRBD2, with 5 bases aligned in each. The CDR3 corresponds to CASSIDGARRSGELFF. Read as DNA, the sequence is TGTGCCAGTAGTATAGACGGGGCGCGAAGGAGCGGGGAGCTGTTTTTT.